The 9 T cell receptor beta chains presented below share a single source sample, sequenced in a study of shared clonotypes between healthy human individuals. CD45RO-negative cells were positively selected for CCR7, leaving out terminally differentiated effector memory CD45RA+ cells. Using immunoSEQ multiplex PCR, the repertoire was profiled, and TCRdb retains in-frame clones only, with some absent. The table has roughly 2 million clones, approximately 95% seen once. The sample comprised naive CD8+ T cells sorted from blood. These receptors were collected from a young man in good health.

Written as DNA, the CDR3 is TGTGCCAGCAGCCCCCCTAATGGCTACGAGCAGTACTTC. It translates to CASSPPNGYEQYF. This chain uses TRBV5-5 with TRBJ2-7; D is ambiguous. The length of the CDR3 is 13 residues. The germline gives CDR1 SGHKS, CDR2 YYEKEE (reference sequence). The V end lost 4 bases, the J end lost 3 bases, and 11 bases lay between the germline ends.

This chain links TRBV5-6 with TRBJ2-7, with D hard to call. V was pared by 7 bases and J by 0 bases, with 11 bases between. There are 13 residues in the CDR3. Germline V gene sequence: CDR1 SGHDT, CDR2 YYEEEE. CDR3 sequence reads: CASAEWSSYEQYF. The DNA of the CDR3 is TGTGCCAGCGCCGAGTGGAGCTCCTACGAGCAGTACTTC.

The gene calls are TRBV4-2 and TRBJ1-2; weak D call: TRBD1 (5 bases). V lost 0 bases, J lost 7 bases, and 15 bases lay in between. Germline V gene data show CDR1 as LGHNA and CDR2 as YNFKEQ. CDR3 size: 15 residues. CDR3 nucleotide sequence: TGTGCCAGCAGCCAAGAAAACGGTCTCCAGGGTGGCTACACCTTC. Translation: CASSQENGLQGGYTF.

This sequence joins TRBV9 and TRBJ1-1, with unresolved D. The germline V and J ends were trimmed by 0 bases and 1 base, with 16 bases remaining between them. The CDR3 loop spans 17 amino acids. Per germline, CDR1 SGDLS and CDR2 YYNGEE. CDR3 loop: CASSVDEGPFSNTEAFF. For the CDR3, the DNA is TGTGCCAGCAGCGTAGACGAGGGCCCCTTCTCGAACACTGAAGCTTTCTTT.

The chain has TRBV6-5 and TRBJ1-6, with D perhaps matching TRBD1 (6 bases). Germline-derived CDR1 and CDR2 are MNHEY and SVGAGI. Trimming stripped 6 bases from V and 7 bases from J, with 16 bases between. This CDR3 is 15 amino acids long. The CDR3: CASSRTGTNNSPLHF. CDR3 DNA: TGTGCCAGCAGCCGTACCGGGACAAACAATTCACCCCTCCACTTT.

V gene TRBV4-1 combines with J gene TRBJ2-7; 8 nucleotides align to TRBD2. Germline trimming cut 5 bases from V and 4 bases from J; bases unmatched to any gene: 7. The CDR3 has 14 amino acids. Germline V gene data show CDR1 as MGHRA and CDR2 as YSYEKL. CDR3 amino acids: CASSEGLVSYEQYF. The CDR3 DNA is TGCGCCAGCAGCGAGGGACTAGTGTCATACGAGCAGTACTTC.

The rearrangement uses TRBV11-2 and TRBJ2-7; no firm D call. The CDR3 sequence is 15 residues long. V lost 3 bases to trimming and J lost 0 bases, with 12 bases between them. The V gene's germline CDR1 is SGHAT and CDR2 FQNNGV. The CDR3 protein is CASSFTPEFSYEQYF. The CDR3 region has the DNA TGTGCCAGCAGCTTCACCCCAGAATTCTCCTACGAGCAGTACTTC. The full variable domain, in which reference TRBV11-2 and TRBJ2-7 provide the parts outside the CDR3, is EAGVAQSPRYKIIEKRQSVAFWCNPISGHATLYWYQQILGQGPKLLIQFQNNGVVDDSQLPKDRFSAERLKGVDSTLKIQPAKLEDSAVYLCASSFTPEFSYEQYFGPGTRLTVT.

About this clone: Other DNA sequences from this sample encode an identical CDR3 as well. This chain connects TRBV6-5 to TRBJ2-5; possible D gene TRBD2, 6 bases. Trimming shortened V by 2 bases and J by 5 bases, and 12 bases separated the two germline ends. This CDR3 has 14 residues. CDR1 and CDR2 (germline): MNHEY, SVGAGI. The CDR3 DNA reads TGTGCCAGCAGTTACCGGGGGACGGGGGAGACCCAGTACTTC. This gives the protein CASSYRGTGETQYF.

This chain links TRBV5-8 with TRBJ2-5, with a weak D call TRBD2 (5 bases). Trimming cost V 4 bases and J 5 bases, with 18 bases left between them. CDR3 length equals 15 residues. Germline V gene lookup returns CDR1 SGHTS and CDR2 YDEGEE. The CDR3 coding sequence is TGTGCCAGCAGCCCCCTCGGACTCTCAAGTGAGACCCAGTACTTC. Its protein is CASSPLGLSSETQYF.